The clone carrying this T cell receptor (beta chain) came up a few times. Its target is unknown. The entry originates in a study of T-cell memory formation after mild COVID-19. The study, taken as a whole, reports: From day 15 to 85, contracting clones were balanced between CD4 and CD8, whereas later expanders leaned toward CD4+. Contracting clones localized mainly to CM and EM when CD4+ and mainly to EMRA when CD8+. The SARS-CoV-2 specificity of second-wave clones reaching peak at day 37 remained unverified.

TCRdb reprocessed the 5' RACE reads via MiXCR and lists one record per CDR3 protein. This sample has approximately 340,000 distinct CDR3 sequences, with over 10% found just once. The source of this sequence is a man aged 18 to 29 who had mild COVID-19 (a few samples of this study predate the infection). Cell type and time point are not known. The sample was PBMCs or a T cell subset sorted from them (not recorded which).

The CDR3 DNA is TGCGCCAGCGGACCCGGGACAGGGAACGAGCAGTACTTC. Encoded protein: CASGPGTGNEQYF. V gene TRBV5-1 combines with J gene TRBJ2-7, with TRBD1 matching over 9 bases. This CDR3 has 13 amino acids. With V trimmed by 7 bases and J by 5 bases, 7 bases remained unmatched. CDR1 and CDR2 from the germline V gene are SGHRS and YFSETQ.